This is a list of T cell receptor beta chains from one sample in a study of cytomegalovirus exposure and HLA in healthy donors. The data were produced by immunoSEQ multiplex PCR, yet TCRdb's version contains in-frame clones alone and is incomplete. Altogether 150,000 to 200,000 clones are present, almost 80% being singletons, with the ten largest covering approximately 0.89%. Sequencing was done on a sample of PBMCs. Receptors were obtained from a woman aged 45-65 years in good health and CMV-seropositive. The CDR3 runs from the conserved cysteine through the conserved F or W. Fields, in order: clone size, V gene, J gene, D gene, CDR3 protein, CDR3 DNA. The D gene is left open where the match is weak. A clone size is listed for some rows: how often the clone was seen (once, few, many), or a class if it is expanded.

few	TRBV6-5	TRBJ2-7	.	CASSPRAGDEQYF	TGTGCCAGCAGCCCCAGGGCCGGCGACGAGCAGTACTTC
once	TRBV7-6	TRBJ2-7	TRBD1	CASSPKTGWDEQYF	TGTGCCAGCAGCCCCAAGACAGGGTGGGACGAGCAGTACTTC
.	TRBV7-2	TRBJ1-2	TRBD1	CASSLFAGGAHGYTF	TGTGCCAGCAGCTTATTCGCAGGGGGCGCCCATGGCTACACCTTC
few	TRBV7-2	TRBJ2-3	.	CASSLAGGSTDTQYF	TGTGCCAGCAGCTTAGCGGGGGGAAGCACAGATACGCAGTATTTT
.	TRBV4-1	TRBJ2-1	.	CASSQVLVRDSPYNEQFF	TGCGCCAGCAGCCAAGTCTTGGTGCGGGACAGTCCGTACAATGAGCAGTTCTTC
.	TRBV6-1	TRBJ1-5	.	CASSEMSGGSGQPQHF	TGTGCCAGCAGTGAAATGTCGGGGGGTTCCGGTCAGCCCCAGCATTTT
.	TRBV7-2	TRBJ1-1	.	CASSFDSTYTEAFF	TGTGCCAGCAGCTTCGACAGTACCTACACTGAAGCTTTCTTT
.	TRBV7-2	TRBJ1-2	TRBD1	CASSLLGQANYGYTF	TGTGCCAGCAGCTTACTCGGACAGGCTAACTATGGCTACACCTTC
.	TRBV18	TRBJ1-1	TRBD1	CASSPTSGQGGNTEAFF	TGTGCCAGCTCACCAACTTCCGGACAGGGCGGCAACACTGAAGCTTTCTTT
.	TRBV11-2	TRBJ1-3	.	CASSPMQNTIYF	TGTGCCAGCAGCCCTATGCAAAACACCATATATTTT
.	TRBV6-1	TRBJ2-7	TRBD1	CASSPVDRGPYEQYF	TGTGCCAGCAGCCCGGTGGACAGGGGACCCTACGAGCAGTACTTC
.	TRBV7-9	TRBJ1-1	.	CASSLESGYTEAFF	TGTGCCAGCAGCTTAGAGTCGGGTTATACTGAAGCTTTCTTT
.	TRBV10-3	TRBJ2-3	TRBD2	CAISESGKGLAGDTDTQYF	TGTGCCATCAGTGAATCAGGTAAAGGACTAGCGGGAGACACAGATACGCAGTATTTT
.	TRBV4-1	TRBJ2-7	TRBD2	CASSQASGLAGLEQYF	TGCGCCAGCAGCCAAGCTAGCGGACTAGCGGGTCTAGAGCAGTACTTC
.	TRBV14	TRBJ1-5	.	CASSPGGGRDNQPQHF	TGTGCCAGCAGCCCGGGAGGGGGACGGGACAATCAGCCCCAGCATTTT
.	TRBV2	TRBJ1-1	.	CASSGFLANTEAFF	TGTGCCAGCAGTGGTTTCCTGGCGAACACTGAAGCTTTCTTT
.	TRBV6-1	TRBJ1-4	.	CASSEGRGREKLFF	TGTGCCAGCAGTGAAGGCAGGGGTAGAGAAAAACTGTTTTTT
.	TRBV7-8	TRBJ1-1	.	CASSLDRNTEAFF	TGTGCCAGCAGCTTGGACAGGAACACTGAAGCTTTCTTT
.	TRBV15	TRBJ2-2	.	CATSRGSPGGELFF	TGTGCCACCAGCAGAGGCTCTCCGGGTGGGGAGCTGTTTTTT
.	TRBV29-1	TRBJ2-1	TRBD2	CSVPVAGGFNEQFF	TGCAGCGTCCCCGTAGCGGGGGGGTTCAATGAGCAGTTCTTC
few	TRBV28	TRBJ1-1	.	CASSLLRVANTEAFF	TGTGCCAGCAGTTTATTACGGGTTGCGAACACTGAAGCTTTCTTT
.	TRBV2	TRBJ2-5	.	CASETSGETQYF	TGTGCCAGCGAGACGTCCGGGGAGACCCAGTACTTC
.	TRBV14	TRBJ1-5	TRBD1	CASSQGQSELQPQHF	TGTGCCAGCAGCCAGGGACAGTCGGAGCTTCAGCCCCAGCATTTT
.	TRBV9	TRBJ2-1	TRBD1	CASSVEGQGYGEQFF	TGTGCCAGCAGCGTAGAGGGACAGGGCTACGGAGAGCAGTTCTTC
.	TRBV5-1	TRBJ1-6	TRBD1	CASSLDRSNSPLHF	TGCGCCAGCAGCCTGGACAGGAGTAATTCACCCCTCCACTTT
.	TRBV6-5	TRBJ2-7	.	CASSPAPGRTYEQYF	TGTGCCAGCAGTCCCGCCCCCGGGAGAACCTACGAGCAGTACTTC
.	TRBV18	TRBJ1-2	TRBD1	CASSPTGERFEGYTF	TGTGCCAGCTCACCCACAGGGGAGCGATTCGAAGGCTACACCTTC
.	TRBV4-1	TRBJ1-3	.	CASRDTSGNTIYF	TGCGCCAGCAGGGACACCTCTGGAAACACCATATATTTT
once	TRBV18	TRBJ2-7	.	CASSPRRDGNEQYF	TGTGCCAGCTCACCCAGGAGGGACGGGAACGAGCAGTACTTC
few	TRBV21-1	TRBJ1-4	.	CASSKGGGQSPYEKLFF	TGTGCCAGCAGCAAAGGCGGAGGACAGAGCCCCTATGAAAAACTGTTTTTT
.	TRBV7-2	TRBJ2-1	.	CASSIQVGAEQFF	TGTGCCAGCAGCATCCAGGTTGGGGCTGAGCAGTTCTTC
.	TRBV7-9	TRBJ2-3	TRBD1	CASSLNPTGGAFTDTQYF	TGTGCCAGCAGCTTAAACCCGACAGGGGGTGCTTTCACAGATACGCAGTATTTT
.	TRBV12-2	TRBJ2-7	.	CASRFRKGSLRGASYEQYF	TGTGCAAGTCGCTTCCGCAAGGGATCTCTGCGGGGGGCCTCCTACGAGCAGTACTTC
.	TRBV7-2	TRBJ1-2	TRBD1	CASGLAGGSYGYTF	TGTGCCAGCGGACTCGCAGGGGGATCATATGGCTACACCTTC
.	TRBV4-1	TRBJ1-2	TRBD1	CASSQASGQGRGYTF	TGCGCCAGCAGCCAAGCGTCGGGACAGGGGCGCGGCTACACCTTC
.	TRBV4-2	TRBJ2-1	TRBD2	CASSSRLAGVNEQFF	TGTGCCAGCAGCTCCCGACTAGCGGGAGTTAATGAGCAGTTCTTC
.	TRBV7-7	TRBJ2-2	TRBD1	CASSPQTGAVAGELFF	TGTGCTAGCAGCCCCCAGACAGGGGCGGTCGCCGGGGAGCTGTTTTTT
.	TRBV6-1	TRBJ1-1	.	CATKAGVEAEAFF	TGTGCCACTAAAGCGGGGGTCGAAGCTGAAGCTTTCTTT
.	TRBV7-9	TRBJ1-1	.	CASSFEDSAEAFF	TGTGCCAGCAGCTTCGAAGACAGCGCTGAAGCTTTCTTT
.	TRBV7-2	TRBJ2-3	TRBD1	CATMTGRTDTQYF	TGTGCCACCATGACAGGGCGCACAGATACGCAGTATTTT
.	TRBV5-1	TRBJ2-5	.	CASSLEGLEETQYF	TGCGCCAGCAGCTTGGAGGGGTTGGAGGAGACCCAGTACTTC
few	TRBV27	TRBJ2-6	.	CASSSFYSGANVLTF	TGTGCCAGCAGTTCCTTTTACTCTGGGGCCAACGTCCTGACTTTC
.	TRBV5-6	TRBJ2-7	TRBD2	CASSLDRGGRYEQYF	TGTGCCAGCAGCTTAGATCGGGGGGGCCGGTACGAGCAGTACTTC
.	TRBV30	TRBJ2-7	TRBD2	CAWTPFGTSGYEQYF	TGTGCCTGGACACCATTCGGGACTAGCGGCTACGAGCAGTACTTC
.	TRBV7-8	TRBJ2-2	.	CASSRGGSGTGELFF	TGTGCCAGCAGCCGTGGGGGCTCGGGCACCGGGGAGCTGTTTTTT
.	TRBV10-1	TRBJ1-1	.	CASSAAGHTEAFF	TGCGCCAGCAGTGCTGCAGGCCACACTGAAGCTTTCTTT
.	TRBV19	TRBJ1-5	.	CASSIFGAHGNQPQHF	TGTGCCAGTAGTATTTTTGGGGCGCATGGCAATCAGCCCCAGCATTTT
.	TRBV19	TRBJ2-5	TRBD1	CASSDGDRDQETQYF	TGTGCCAGTAGCGACGGGGACAGGGATCAAGAGACCCAGTACTTC
.	TRBV10-3	TRBJ2-7	.	CAILDQGEQYF	TGTGCCATCTTAGACCAGGGCGAGCAGTACTTC
once	TRBV5-4	TRBJ1-1	TRBD1	CASSYAGTGDTEAFF	TGTGCCAGCAGTTACGCCGGGACAGGGGACACTGAAGCTTTCTTT
once	TRBV27	TRBJ2-3	TRBD2	CASSLWTSGGVSSRQYF	TGTGCCAGCAGTTTATGGACTAGCGGGGGGGTTAGTTCTCGGCAGTATTTT
.	TRBV2	TRBJ1-2	TRBD1	CASRIGQGTGYTF	TGTGCCAGCAGAATAGGACAGGGGACTGGCTACACCTTC
few	TRBV27	TRBJ2-1	.	CASRSLTGESSYNEQFF	TGTGCCAGCAGATCCTTGACCGGGGAGAGCTCCTACAATGAGCAGTTCTTC
.	TRBV29-1	TRBJ1-1	TRBD1	CSARQGPEAFF	TGCAGCGCCCGACAGGGTCCCGAAGCTTTCTTT
.	TRBV28	TRBJ1-1	.	CASSNYQAVNTEAFF	TGTGCCAGCAGTAATTACCAGGCAGTGAACACTGAAGCTTTCTTT
.	TRBV2	TRBJ2-3	TRBD2	CASSRGTRDTQYF	TGTGCCAGCAGTAGGGGGACTAGAGATACGCAGTATTTT
.	TRBV9	TRBJ2-7	.	CASSVGDVSYEQYF	TGTGCCAGCAGCGTAGGCGATGTCTCCTACGAGCAGTACTTC
.	TRBV5-1	TRBJ1-2	.	CASSLSTTGIDYGYTF	TGCGCCAGCAGCTTGTCTACCACAGGGATTGACTATGGCTACACCTTC
.	TRBV9	TRBJ1-2	TRBD1	CASSPRDSSIGYTF	TGTGCCAGCAGCCCCAGGGACAGTTCAATTGGCTACACCTTC
.	TRBV7-9	TRBJ2-1	TRBD2	CASSLGPGLAGYNEQFF	TGTGCCAGCAGCTTAGGCCCCGGGCTAGCGGGCTACAATGAGCAGTTCTTC